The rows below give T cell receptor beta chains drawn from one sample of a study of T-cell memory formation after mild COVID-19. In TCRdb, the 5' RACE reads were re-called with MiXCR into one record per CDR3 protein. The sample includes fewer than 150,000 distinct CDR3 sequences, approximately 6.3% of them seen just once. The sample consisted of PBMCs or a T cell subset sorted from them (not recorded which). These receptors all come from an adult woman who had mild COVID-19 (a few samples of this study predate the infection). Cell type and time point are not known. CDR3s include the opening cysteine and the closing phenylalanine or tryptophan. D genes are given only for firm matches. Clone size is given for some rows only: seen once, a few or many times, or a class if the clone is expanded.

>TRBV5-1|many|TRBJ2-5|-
TGCGCCAGCAGCCCGGGACCCGAGGGGGAGACCCAGTACTTC
CASSPGPEGETQYF
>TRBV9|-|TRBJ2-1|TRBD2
TGTGCCAGCAGTCCCGGACTAGCGGGAGGACGGGATGAGCAGTTCTTC
CASSPGLAGGRDEQFF
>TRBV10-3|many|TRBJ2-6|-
TGTGCCATCACGGCCGCTGGGGCCAACGTCCTGACTTTC
CAITAAGANVLTF
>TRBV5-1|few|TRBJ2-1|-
TGCGCCAGCAGGCAGGGGAACAATGAGCAGTTCTTC
CASRQGNNEQFF
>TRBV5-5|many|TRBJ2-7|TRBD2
TGTGCCAGCAGCTTGAGACTAGCACTCTACGAGCAGTACTTC
CASSLRLALYEQYF
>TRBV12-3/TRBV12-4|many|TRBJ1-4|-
TGTGCCAGCAGTAGTCAGGGTGCGGAAAAACTGTTTTTT
CASSSQGAEKLFF
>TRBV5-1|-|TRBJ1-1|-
TGCGCCAGCTTTGCAGATCAAAACACTGAAGCTTTCTTT
CASFADQNTEAFF
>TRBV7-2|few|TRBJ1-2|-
TGTGCCAGCAGCTTAGAGGGATCAGGGAACTATGGCTACACCTTC
CASSLEGSGNYGYTF
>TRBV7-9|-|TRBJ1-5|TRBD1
TGTGCCAGCAGCTCCGGGACAGGGGTCAATCAGCCCCAGCATTTT
CASSSGTGVNQPQHF
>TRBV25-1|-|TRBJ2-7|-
TGTGCCAGCGCAACGGAGGGAAACTCCTACGAGCAGTACTTC
CASATEGNSYEQYF
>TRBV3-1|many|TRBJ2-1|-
TGTGCCAGCAGCCGAGTCAACAATGAGCAGTTCTTC
CASSRVNNEQFF
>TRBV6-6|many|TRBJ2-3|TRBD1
TGTGCCAGCAGTTACTCAGGACAGGGGGGTACGCAGTATTTT
CASSYSGQGGTQYF
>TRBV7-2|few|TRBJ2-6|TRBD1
TGTGCCAGCAGCTTAGTCTTATGGGACAGGGTGTCTGGGGCCAACGTCCTGACTTTC
CASSLVLWDRVSGANVLTF
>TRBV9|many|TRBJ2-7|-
TGTGCCAGCAGCTTAGGGGGGGCTGACAGCTCCTACGAGCAGTACTTC
CASSLGGADSSYEQYF
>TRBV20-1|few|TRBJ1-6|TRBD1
TGCAGTGCGAAACGGGACAGGGCGCGATCACCCCTCCACTTT
CSAKRDRARSPLHF
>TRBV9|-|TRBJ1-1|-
TGTGCCAGCAGCCCCTCGTCTGCGGGGTCCGAAGCTTTCTTT
CASSPSSAGSEAFF
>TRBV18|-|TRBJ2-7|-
TGTGCCAGCTCACCTACCACCCATACTGAGCAGTACTTC
CASSPTTHTEQYF
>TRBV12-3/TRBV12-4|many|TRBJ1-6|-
TGTGCCAGCAGTTCCAGGGTTATCAATTCACCCCTCCACTTT
CASSSRVINSPLHF
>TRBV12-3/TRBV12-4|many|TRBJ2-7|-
TGTGCCAGCAGTTTAGCGGACAGTCCGGGAGAGCAGTACTTC
CASSLADSPGEQYF
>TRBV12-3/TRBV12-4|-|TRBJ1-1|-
TGTGCCAGCAGTCGGGAGCCACACACTGAAGCTTTCTTT
CASSREPHTEAFF
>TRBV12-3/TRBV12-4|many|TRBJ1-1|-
TGTGCCAGCAGTTTACAGGAAGTTCACACTGAAGCTTTCTTT
CASSLQEVHTEAFF
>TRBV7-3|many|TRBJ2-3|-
TGTGCCAGTAGCGACAATCTAGGGGGAGGAACAGATACGCAGTATTTT
CASSDNLGGGTDTQYF
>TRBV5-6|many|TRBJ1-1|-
TGTGCCAGCACCTCGCTTGGGGGAGGAAACACTGAAGCTTTCTTT
CASTSLGGGNTEAFF
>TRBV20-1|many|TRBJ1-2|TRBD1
TGCAGTCCCCTGGGACAGGGGGCTTATGGCTACACCTTC
CSPLGQGAYGYTF
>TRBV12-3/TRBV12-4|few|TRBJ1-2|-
TGTGCCAGCAGTTTGCGGGAACACTATGGCTACACCTTC
CASSLREHYGYTF
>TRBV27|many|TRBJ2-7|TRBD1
TGTGCCAGCAGTTTAGGACAGGGGATTACCTACGAGCAGTACTTC
CASSLGQGITYEQYF
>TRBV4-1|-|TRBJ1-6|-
TGCGCCAGCAGCGTTGGCAGACTAAATTCACCCCTCCACTTT
CASSVGRLNSPLHF
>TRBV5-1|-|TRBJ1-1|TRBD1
TGCGCCAGCAGCGTTTCCGGGACAGGGAAATTGGCCACTGAAGCTTTCTTT
CASSVSGTGKLATEAFF
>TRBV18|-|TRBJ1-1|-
TGTGCCAGCTCACCATACCCAATTGACACGAACACTGAAGCTTTCTTT
CASSPYPIDTNTEAFF
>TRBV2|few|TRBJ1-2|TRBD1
TGTGCCAGCACCGAAGGGGGCAGGGGGCGGTTCTATGGCTACACCTTC
CASTEGGRGRFYGYTF
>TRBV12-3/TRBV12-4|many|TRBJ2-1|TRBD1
TGTGCCAGCAGTCCTATCTTGGGACAGGGGTCTAACCCGAGCAAGTACAATGAGCAGTTCTTC
CASSPILGQGSNPSKYNEQFF
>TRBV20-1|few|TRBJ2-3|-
TGCAGTGCTAGATGGCCTAGCACAGATACGCAGTATTTT
CSARWPSTDTQYF
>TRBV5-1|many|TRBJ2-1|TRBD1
TGCGCCAGCAGCCCTCGACAGGGGATTTCCTACAATGAGCAGTTCTTC
CASSPRQGISYNEQFF
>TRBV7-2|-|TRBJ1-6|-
TGTGCCAGCAGCCCCCAGGCTGGAGGCTATCATTCACCCCTCCACTTT
CASSPQAGGYHSPLHF
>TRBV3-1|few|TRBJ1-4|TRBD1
TGTGCCAGCAGGGGACGGGACAGGCCAAATGAAAAACTGTTTTTT
CASRGRDRPNEKLFF
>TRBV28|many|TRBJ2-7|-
TGTGCCAGCAGTTTTGGAGCGTCCTACGAGCAGTACTTC
CASSFGASYEQYF
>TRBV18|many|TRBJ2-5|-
TGTGCCAGCAGTCCACAAGAGACCCAGTACTTC
CASSPQETQYF
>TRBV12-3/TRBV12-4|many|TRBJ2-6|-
TGTGCCAGCAGTTTATTGGGTTTTAAGTCTGGGGCCAACGTCCTGACTTTC
CASSLLGFKSGANVLTF
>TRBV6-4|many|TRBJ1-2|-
TGTGCCACCCGACAGCCCGGCGGCTATGGCTACACCTTC
CATRQPGGYGYTF
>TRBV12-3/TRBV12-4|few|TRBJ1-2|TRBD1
TGTGCCAGCAGTCCCGACAGGGGATGGGGCTACACCTTC
CASSPDRGWGYTF
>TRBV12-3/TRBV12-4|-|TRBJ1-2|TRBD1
TGTGCCAGCAGAAGGCAGGGGGCGGACTATGGCTACACCTTC
CASRRQGADYGYTF
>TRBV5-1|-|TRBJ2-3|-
TGCGCCAGCAGCTACTCAGGGTCAGATACGCAGTATTTT
CASSYSGSDTQYF
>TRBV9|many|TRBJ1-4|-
TGTGCCAGCAGCGCAGGACATACAGGGTTTGGTGAAAAACTGTTTTTT
CASSAGHTGFGEKLFF
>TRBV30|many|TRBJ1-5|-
TGTGCCTGGAGTCCGGGAGTAAATAGCAATCAGCCCCAGCATTTT
CAWSPGVNSNQPQHF
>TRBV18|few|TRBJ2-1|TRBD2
TGTGCCAGCTCACCCAGCGGGAAGAAGAACAATGAGCAGTTCTTC
CASSPSGKKNNEQFF
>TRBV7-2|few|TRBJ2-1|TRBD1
TGTGCCAGCGCCGGGGTGACAGGGGTTGACTACAATGAGCAGTTCTTC
CASAGVTGVDYNEQFF
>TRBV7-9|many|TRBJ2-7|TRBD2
TGTGCCAGCAGCCTCTCCAGCGGGAGAGTCCACGAGCAGTACTTC
CASSLSSGRVHEQYF
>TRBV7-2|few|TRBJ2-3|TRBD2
TGTGCCAGCAGCTCGGATTGGCGGGAGGACCGCACAGATACGCAGTATTTT
CASSSDWREDRTDTQYF